This T cell receptor (beta chain) is from a study of control samples from healthy donors and cancer patients. Repertoires were generated with immunoSEQ multiplex PCR, while TCRdb's copy carries only in-frame clones and drops some. In the table there are approximately 150,000 clones, under 96% of which are singletons. Germline CDR1 reads DFQATT; CDR2 reads SNEGSKA (reference sequence). This CDR3 is built from 8 residues. A note on this clone: At one of its ends the junction is not consistent with the germline gene, which may arise from a read error.

This chain joins TRBV20-1 and TRBJ1-1; D is uncertain. The receptor comes from a woman aged 25 to 39 in good health. Sequencing was carried out using blood. In nucleotides, the CDR3 is TGCAGTGCTCGAAAACATGGATTT. Encoded protein: CSARKHGF.